This T cell receptor beta chain was captured by sequencing in a study of CXCR3-negative and CXCR3-positive naive CD8 T cells (dated by TCRdb to the late 2010s). About the full investigation: In total, 130 million to 150 million TRB reads were obtained, or roughly 1.5 +/- 0.3 million reads per library. The TRBV-TRBJ cluster analysis covered naive subsets from about 5 donors and memory cells from 3 donors. Data from 11 donors, pooled across two independent experiments, went into the diversity and physicochemical repertoire analyses.

Sequencing instrument: NextSeq 550. The Human TCR Profiling Kit (MiLaboratory) was used to prepare UMI-labeled 5' RACE TRB cDNA libraries. The full amount of extracted RNA was used for cDNA synthesis, and the full amount of resulting cDNA was used for PCR amplification. Libraries were prepared in parallel with an identical number of PCR cycles. On the authors' methods: MIGEC and MiXCR extracted about 53,000 +/- 10,000 unique UMI-labeled TRB cDNA molecules per library, requiring at least two reads per UMI. An average of around 40,000 +/- 10,000 functional in-frame TRB CDR3 nucleotide clonotypes without stop codons was found per library. After each sample was downsampled to 5000 UMI-labeled TRB molecules, VDJtools was used to calculate diversity metrics such as normalized Shannon-Wiener and Chao1. VDJtools was used to calculate clonotype-size-weighted physicochemical properties of the central five CDR3 residues, namely interaction energy, strength, volume and Kidera factor 4. TCRdb reprocessed the raw reads; every CDR3 protein sequence is a single record, and DNA is not supplied. TCRdb, rather than the study authors, made the V and J calls. This sample's table contains roughly 86,000 distinct CDR3 sequences. Jointly, the top ten make up approximately 0.99% of the sample.

The research as a whole found: Because CXCR3 expression was partially decreased after cryopreservation, freshly isolated PBMCs were used for most assays. Repertoire diversity was comparably high in both naive subsets but much lower in memory CD8+ T cells. Because surface CD5, which is linked to self-reactivity in mice, was comparable between the naive subsets, TCR interaction strength was also inferred from the physicochemical properties of TRB CDR3s. Naive CXCR3-negative and CXCR3-positive cells from the same donor showed similar TRBV-TRBJ usage, whereas memory cells showed distinct patterns. Compared with CXCR3-negative naive cells, CXCR3-positive naive cells had TRB CDR3s with higher hydrophobicity (lower Kidera factor 4), lower energy, and higher strength and volume indices.

As to this clonotype: Its antigen has not been determined.

As encoded in the germline V gene, CDR1 is SGHRS while CDR2 is YFSETQ. Including cysteine and phenylalanine, the CDR3 has 14 amino acids. No DNA appears here. For each CD8+ T cell subset, flow sorting was done in triplicate, and some 300,000 cells per subset went directly into RLT lysis buffer. To exclude memory contaminants, naive CD8+ T cells were stringently defined as CD45RO-CCR7+CD27+CD95-. Peripheral blood mononuclear cells were isolated from buffy coats using standard density gradient centrifugation. Naive CXCR3-negative and CXCR3-positive CD8+ T cells were flow-sorted on a FACSAria III. Total RNA was extracted from sorted cells using an RNeasy Mini Kit.

This receptor was taken from a human donor in good health. Some clones in this sample may be carry-over from other donors' samples. Input material: naive CXCR3- CD8+ T cells from blood. Per the publication, the cell subset or site label means: CD45RO-CCR7+CD27+CD95- naive CD8+ T cells lacking CXCR3 (TNR3-). Rearrangement joined TRBV5-1 to TRBJ2-7; absent DNA, TCRdb's TRBD1 call cannot be checked. The CDR3 in this case is CASSPIGGNYEQYF.